These 26 T cell receptor beta chains were sequenced from one sample in a study of cytomegalovirus exposure and HLA in healthy donors. Here immunoSEQ multiplex PCR was the method, and the copy in TCRdb shows in-frame clones only, minus some. The table has around 220,000 clones, around 88% seen once. Sequenced sample: PBMCs. The receptors derive from a woman under 30 in good health and CMV-seronegative.

The chain has TRBV27 and TRBJ2-1, with 7 bases identical to TRBD1. Per germline, CDR1 MNHEY and CDR2 SMNVEV (reference sequence). This CDR3 contains 16 residues. After removal of 5 bases from V and 1 base from J, the junction contained 8 bases not matched to a gene. CDR3 nucleotides: TGTGCCAGCAGTAAGGGGGACAGTATTTCCTACAATGAGCAGTTCTTC. Amino acids: CASSKGDSISYNEQFF.

V is TRBV27 and J is TRBJ1-5, with 7 bases fitting TRBD1. The CDR3 spans 14 residues. Losses at the gene ends were 4 bases for V and 6 bases for J; bases not matched to a gene: 6. Germline V gene data show CDR1 as MNHEY and CDR2 as SMNVEV (reference sequence). The CDR3 loop is CASSSGQAVQPQHF. DNA for the CDR3: TGTGCCAGCAGTTCCGGACAGGCGGTTCAGCCCCAGCATTTT.

This chain links TRBV7-9 with TRBJ2-7, with D possibly matching TRBD1 (6 bases). Trimming took off 1 base at V and 2 bases at J, with 12 bases between the two ends. The CDR3 is 15 amino acids. The germline V gene encodes CDR1 SEHNR and CDR2 FQNEAQ (reference sequence). The CDR3 loop is CASSLDDRSTYEQYF. In DNA, the CDR3 is TGTGCCAGCAGCTTAGACGACAGGTCCACCTACGAGCAGTACTTC. The variable domain in full, with the rest retrieved from reference TRBV7-9 and TRBJ2-7, is DTGVSQNPRHKITKRGQNVTFRCDPISEHNRLYWYRQTLGQGPEFLTYFQNEAQLEKSRLLSDRFSAERPKGSFSTLEIQRTEQGDSAMYLCASSLDDRSTYEQYFGPGTRLTVT.

V and J are TRBV6-4 and TRBJ2-2, with 8 nucleotides matching TRBD1. J lost 1 base, V lost 0 bases, and 1 base had no gene match. CDR3 length equals 16 residues. Germline CDR1 and CDR2: MRHNA and SNTAGT. CDR3 sequence reads: CASSDSGTGNTGELFF. The CDR3 DNA reads TGTGCCAGCAGTGACTCCGGGACAGGGAACACCGGGGAGCTGTTTTTT.

The V call is TRBV14, the J call TRBJ2-5; tentative D call: TRBD1 (5 bases). The CDR3 covers 14 residues. The V gene's germline CDR1 is SGHDN and CDR2 FVKESK. Trimming cost V 1 base and J 5 bases, with 11 bases left between them. The CDR3 sequence is CASSQGAGWETQYF. The CDR3 bases are TGTGCCAGCAGCCAAGGGGCAGGGTGGGAGACCCAGTACTTC.

The table lists this clone with a few counts. The chain combines TRBV5-4 with TRBJ2-1, with a weak D call TRBD2 (5 bases). Trimming shortened V by 0 bases and J by 1 base, and 14 bases separated the two germline ends. Germline assignment: CDR1 SGHNT and CDR2 YYREEE (reference sequence). This CDR3 region has 17 residues. CDR3 sequence reads: CASSLGGGSTSYNEQFF. Here the CDR3 DNA reads TGTGCCAGCAGCTTGGGGGGTGGGAGTACGTCCTACAATGAGCAGTTCTTC.

This sequence joins TRBV7-2 and TRBJ2-4; unclear D gene. The CDR3 totals 17 residues. Trimming took off 1 base at V and 4 bases at J, with 17 bases between the two ends. Germline V gene sequence: CDR1 SGHTA, CDR2 FQGNSA. CDR3 loop: CASSLVSFAEEKNIQYF. For the CDR3, the DNA is TGTGCCAGCAGCTTAGTCTCTTTCGCTGAAGAGAAAAACATTCAGTACTTC.

This clone was observed a handful of times. V usage is TRBV5-1 and J usage is TRBJ1-1, with 11 bases aligning to TRBD1. The CDR3 spans 16 residues. CDR1 and CDR2 from the germline V gene are SGHRS and YFSETQ. V shed 4 bases and J 5 bases; nucleotides not matched to a gene: 10. The CDR3 DNA reads TGCGCCAGCAGCGTCGGACAGGGGGCAGGATTGACTGAAGCTTTCTTT. Translation gives CASSVGQGAGLTEAFF.

J is TRBJ2-7 and V is TRBV18; TRBD1 matches 7 bases. This CDR3 has 14 residues. V shed 6 bases and J 2 bases; nucleotides not matched to a gene: 7. Germline CDR1 and CDR2: KGHSH and LQKENI. Here the CDR3 reads CASSPDRRTYEQYF. Here the CDR3 DNA reads TGTGCCAGCTCGCCGGACAGGAGAACCTACGAGCAGTACTTC.

The chain recombines TRBV6-5 with TRBJ2-2, with 7 bases that match TRBD1. Trimming took 6 bases from V and 3 from J; bases not matched to a gene: 7. The CDR3 spans 15 residues. Germline-derived CDR1 and CDR2 are MNHEY and SVGAGI. Here the CDR3 reads CASSYRQGYTGELFF. CDR3 bases: TGTGCCAGCAGCTACAGACAGGGATACACCGGGGAGCTGTTTTTT.

The chain recombines TRBV9 with TRBJ2-1; D is perhaps TRBD2 (5 bases). From germline, CDR1 is SGDLS and CDR2 YYNGEE. The V end was cut by 0 bases, the J end by 0 bases, with 13 bases between. This CDR3 region has 17 residues. Here the CDR3 DNA reads TGTGCCAGCAGCGTAGTAAGGACTCCGAGCTCCTACAATGAGCAGTTCTTC. This encodes CASSVVRTPSSYNEQFF.

The rearrangement joins TRBV20-1 to TRBJ1-2; 7 bases map to TRBD1. The junction had 8 bases not matched to a gene; V was cut back by 6 bases and J by 10 bases. Per germline, CDR1 DFQATT and CDR2 SNEGSKA (reference sequence). This CDR3 region has 11 residues. CDR3 bases: TGCAGTGCCGAGACAGGGTTCGACTACACCTTC. Its translation: CSAETGFDYTF.

The genes are TRBV4-1 and TRBJ2-7, with 9 bases lining up with TRBD2. The CDR3 covers 13 residues. The V gene end was trimmed by 10 bases and the J gene end by 3 bases; junction bases not matched to a gene: 7. From germline, CDR1 is MGHRA and CDR2 YSYEKL. CDR3 region: CATGSGSDYEQYF. The CDR3 bases are TGCGCCACCGGTAGCGGGAGCGACTACGAGCAGTACTTC.

The V gene is TRBV28, the J gene TRBJ1-1, with 7 bases matching TRBD1. J gave up 1 base and V 4 bases, and 9 bases lay outside the gene matches. CDR1 MDHEN and CDR2 SYDVKM come from the germline V gene. The CDR3 is 16 amino acids. The CDR3 reads CASSSRGTVTNTEAFF. The DNA of the CDR3 is TGTGCCAGCAGTTCCCGGGGGACAGTTACGAACACTGAAGCTTTCTTT.

J is TRBJ2-1 and V is TRBV29-1, with TRBD1 as a possible D gene (6 bases). This CDR3 is built from 14 residues. Trimming removed 7 bases at V and 0 bases at J, with 13 bases between. Looked up from germline, CDR1 is SQVTM and CDR2 is ANQGSEA. CDR3 in DNA: TGCAGCGCCACCCGCAGGGGCTCCTACAATGAGCAGTTCTTC. It is translated as CSATRRGSYNEQFF.

This chain connects TRBV11-2 to TRBJ1-1, with 8 bases identical to TRBD1. V shed 5 bases, J shed 8 bases, and the junction held 4 bases outside the gene matches. The CDR3 has 12 amino acids. Germline CDR1 SGHAT, CDR2 FQNNGV. DNA for the CDR3: TGTGCCAGCAGCAAACACAGGGGGGAAGCTTTCTTT. This sequence encodes CASSKHRGEAFF.

This clone was observed once. This chain links TRBV4-1 with TRBJ2-7; 8 nucleotides agree with TRBD2. Germline V gene lookup returns CDR1 MGHRA and CDR2 YSYEKL. The V segment lost 0 bases and the J segment 3 bases; nucleotides outside the gene matches: 7. The CDR3 spans 16 residues. The CDR3 DNA sequence: TGCGCCAGCAGCCAAGATCGGCTAGCGGGTCGCTACGAGCAGTACTTC. As protein: CASSQDRLAGRYEQYF.

V usage is TRBV4-1 and J usage is TRBJ1-1, with D hard to call. Between the trimmed V and J ends, which lost 1 base and 0 bases, there was a span of 6 bases. Germline V CDR1 and CDR2: MGHRA, YSYEKL. The CDR3 loop spans 14 amino acids. The CDR3 protein is CASSQAGMNTEAFF. Written as DNA, the CDR3 is TGCGCCAGCAGCCAAGCCGGGATGAACACTGAAGCTTTCTTT.

The CDR3 nucleotides read TGTGCCAGCAGTTTTTTAGTCGGCTACGAGCAGTACTTC. Translated: CASSFLVGYEQYF. This chain joins TRBV27 and TRBJ2-7; no clear D gene. This CDR3 has 13 amino acids. The V gene's germline CDR1 is MNHEY and CDR2 SMNVEV (reference sequence). Trimming cost V 3 bases and J 3 bases, with 9 bases left between them.

The chain is built from TRBV28 and TRBJ2-5; weak D call: TRBD2 (6 bases). V gave up 5 bases and J gave up 0 bases, with 10 bases separating them. Per germline, CDR1 MDHEN and CDR2 SYDVKM. The CDR3 covers 14 residues. Here the CDR3 reads CASSTEGYQETQYF. The CDR3 region has the DNA TGTGCCAGCAGTACGGAGGGGTACCAAGAGACCCAGTACTTC. Full variable domain (missing parts from reference TRBV28 and TRBJ2-5): DVKVTQSSRYLVKRTGEKVFLECVQDMDHENMFWYRQDPGLGLRLIYFSYDVKMKEKGDIPEGYSVSREKKERFSLILESASTNQTSMYLCASSTEGYQETQYFGPGTRLLVL.

The chain combines TRBV6-1 with TRBJ2-7; 8 bases line up with TRBD1. This CDR3 has 11 amino acids. The junction had 1 base not matched to a gene; V was cut back by 8 bases and J by 4 bases. Looked up from germline, CDR1 is MNHNS and CDR2 is SASEGT. CDR3: CASQGAYEQYF. As DNA, the CDR3 is TGTGCCAGCCAGGGGGCATACGAGCAGTACTTC.

The chain joins TRBV10-3 to TRBJ1-1; no clear D gene. The CDR3 covers 15 residues. Trimming cost V 4 bases and J 0 bases, with 12 bases left between them. Germline CDR1 ENHRY, CDR2 SYGVKD. CDR3 in amino acids: CAISGAGGMNTEAFF. CDR3 bases: TGTGCCATCAGTGGGGCAGGAGGGATGAACACTGAAGCTTTCTTT.

The rearrangement uses TRBV7-2 and TRBJ2-1; D gene unclear. Germline V lookup: CDR1 SGHTA, CDR2 FQGNSA. The V and J ends lost 4 bases and 0 bases respectively, with 10 bases between them. This CDR3 has 15 residues. The CDR3 bases are TGTGCCAGCAGCTCCCACTCCCGCTCCTACAATGAGCAGTTCTTC. The encoded protein is CASSSHSRSYNEQFF.

The chain carries TRBV9 and TRBJ2-1, with a weak D call TRBD2 (7 bases). CDR3 length: 16 amino acids. The germline V gene encodes CDR1 SGDLS and CDR2 YYNGEE. V was shortened by 0 bases and J by 7 bases, with 17 bases between the two germline ends. CDR3 sequence reads: CASSVDLWGGRNEQFF. The CDR3 bases are TGTGCCAGCAGCGTAGATCTGTGGGGGGGCAGGAATGAGCAGTTCTTC.

The chain carries TRBV5-1 and TRBJ2-1, with 7 positions matching TRBD1. This CDR3 is 14 amino acids long. Trimming took 4 bases from V and 2 from J; bases not matched to a gene: 3. The germline V gene encodes CDR1 SGHRS and CDR2 YFSETQ. The chain's CDR3 is CASSPGQTYNEQFF. CDR3 bases: TGCGCCAGCAGCCCGGGACAGACCTACAATGAGCAGTTCTTC. The entire variable domain, with the rest obtained from reference TRBV5-1 and TRBJ2-1, is as follows: KAGVTQTPRYLIKTRGQQVTLSCSPISGHRSVSWYQQTPGQGLQFLFEYFSETQRNKGNFPGRFSGRQFSNSRSEMNVSTLELGDSALYLCASSPGQTYNEQFFGPGTRLTVL.

This clone appeared a few times. The chain couples TRBV7-9 to TRBJ1-5; a weak D match, TRBD1 (5 bases). CDR3 length: 14 amino acids. Trimming stripped 1 base from V and 6 bases from J, with 10 bases between. Germline-derived CDR1 and CDR2 are SEHNR and FQNEAQ (reference sequence). CDR3 nucleotides: TGTGCCAGCAGCTTAGTTGGGGGGATTCAGCCCCAGCATTTT. Translated: CASSLVGGIQPQHF.